These T cell receptor beta chains were read from a single sample in a study of blood T cell repertoires in COVID-19. Method: immunoSEQ multiplex PCR; TCRdb's copy keeps in-frame clones and lacks some. Among 75,000 to 90,000 clones listed, around 91% were seen once. The sample comprised peripheral blood. The source is a human donor in a cohort sampled during active COVID-19. The CDR3 runs from the conserved cysteine through the conserved F or W.

V: TRBV19
CDR3: CASSDRQGISDSPLHF

V: TRBV5-1
CDR3: CASSLDDRGSQYF

V: TRBV2
CDR3: CASSPRTGENSPLHF

V: TRBV9
CDR3: CASSVALTNTDTQYF

V: TRBV19
CDR3: CASSINTGAANTEAFF

V: TRBV4-3
CDR3: CASSHRGLDEKLFF

V: TRBV6-5
CDR3: CASSPRLAEPDTQYF

V: TRBV2
CDR3: CASSEWGTGSNEQYF

V: TRBV6-5
CDR3: CASRTGRGYEQYF

V: TRBV6-5
CDR3: CASSYRTGSYPGELFF

V: TRBV10-2
CDR3: CASRLAGGETQYF

V: TRBV5-1
CDR3: CASSSLSGGNQETQYF

V: TRBV6-2/TRBV6-3
CDR3: CASSYSTAVNTEAFF

V: TRBV6-1
CDR3: CASSEVFRGLAGGERETQYF

V: TRBV7-6
CDR3: CASSLPSGQINTGELFF

V: TRBV6-4
CDR3: CASSVGGHRSPLHF

V: TRBV19
CDR3: CASKVRGGEETQYF

V: TRBV7-2
CDR3: CASSGQASQPRRVFF

V: TRBV5-8
CDR3: CASSLITYQETQYF

V: TRBV7-2
CDR3: CASSLGQSGSQPQHF

V: TRBV7-2
CDR3: CASSSDSTVNIQYF

V: TRBV11-3
CDR3: CASSPSGGNQETQYF